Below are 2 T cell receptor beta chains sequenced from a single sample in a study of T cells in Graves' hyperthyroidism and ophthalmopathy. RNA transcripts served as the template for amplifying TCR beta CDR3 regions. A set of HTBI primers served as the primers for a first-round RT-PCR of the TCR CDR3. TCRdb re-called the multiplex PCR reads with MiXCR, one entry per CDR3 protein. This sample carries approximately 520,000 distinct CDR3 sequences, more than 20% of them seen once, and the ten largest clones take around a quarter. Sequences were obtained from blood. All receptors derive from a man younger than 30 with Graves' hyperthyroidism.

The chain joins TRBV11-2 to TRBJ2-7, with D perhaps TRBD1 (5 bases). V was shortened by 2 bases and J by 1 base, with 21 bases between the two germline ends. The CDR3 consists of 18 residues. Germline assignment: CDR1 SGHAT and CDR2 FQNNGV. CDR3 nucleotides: TGTGCCAGCAGCTTATATTTTGTTGGGGCGGAGCTATCCTACGAGCAGTACTTC. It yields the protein CASSLYFVGAELSYEQYF.

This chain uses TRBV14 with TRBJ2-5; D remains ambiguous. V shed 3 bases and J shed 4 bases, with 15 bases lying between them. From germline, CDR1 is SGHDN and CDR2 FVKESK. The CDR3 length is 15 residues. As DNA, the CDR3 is TGTGCCAGCAGCCAGACACGAGGTCGAGGAGAGACCCAGTACTTC. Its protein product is CASSQTRGRGETQYF.